Reported below is one T cell receptor (beta chain). Its antigen is undetermined. The data derive from a study of shared clonotypes between healthy human individuals. Study-level findings and limits: Relative to their counterparts shared across all four donors, non-shared clonotypes exhibited diminished generation probabilities.

Sequencing was performed with immunoSEQ multiplex PCR; in TCRdb, only in-frame clones are kept and a portion is missing. The table has 2 million to 2.5 million clones, approximately 93% seen once; the top ten hold 0.39%. Sequenced sample: naive CD4+ T cells from PBMCs. Subset: CD45RA+ positively selected. The receptor comes from a man aged 18 to 29 in good health. Some clones in this sample may be carry-over from other donors' samples.

The CDR3 spells CASSQDAAVEAFF. The DNA of the CDR3 is TGTGCCAGCAGCCAAGATGCGGCAGTTGAAGCTTTCTTT. The rearrangement links TRBV14 to TRBJ1-1; D gene ambiguous. The germline V and J ends were trimmed by 0 bases and 7 bases, with 9 bases remaining between them. CDR3 length equals 13 residues. Looked up from germline, CDR1 is SGHDN and CDR2 is FVKESK.